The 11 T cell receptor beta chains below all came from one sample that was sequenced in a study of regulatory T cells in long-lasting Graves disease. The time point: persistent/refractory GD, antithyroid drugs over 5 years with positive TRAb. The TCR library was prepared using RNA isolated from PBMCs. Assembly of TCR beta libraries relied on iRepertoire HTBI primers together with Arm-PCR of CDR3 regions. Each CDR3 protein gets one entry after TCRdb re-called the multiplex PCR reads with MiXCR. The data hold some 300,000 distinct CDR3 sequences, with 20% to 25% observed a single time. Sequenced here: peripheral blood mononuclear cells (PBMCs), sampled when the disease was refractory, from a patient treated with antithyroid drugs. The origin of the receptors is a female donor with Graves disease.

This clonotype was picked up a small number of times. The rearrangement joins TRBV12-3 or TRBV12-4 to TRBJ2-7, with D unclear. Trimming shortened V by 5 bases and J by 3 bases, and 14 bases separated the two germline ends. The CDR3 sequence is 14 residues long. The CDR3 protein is CASSLGRSVYEQYF. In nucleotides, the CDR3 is TGTGCCAGCAGTCTGGGTCGCAGCGTCTACGAGCAGTACTTC.

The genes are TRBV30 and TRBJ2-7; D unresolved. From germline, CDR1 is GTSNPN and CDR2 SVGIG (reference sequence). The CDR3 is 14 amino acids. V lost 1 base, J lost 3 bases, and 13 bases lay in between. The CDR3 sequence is CAWSGQTLFYEQYF. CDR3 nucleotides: TGTGCCTGGAGTGGTCAGACACTCTTCTACGAGCAGTACTTC.

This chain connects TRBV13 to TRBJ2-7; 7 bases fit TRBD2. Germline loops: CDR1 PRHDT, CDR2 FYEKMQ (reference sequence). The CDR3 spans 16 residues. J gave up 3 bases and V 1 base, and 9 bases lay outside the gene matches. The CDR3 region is CASSLAGRESLYEQYF. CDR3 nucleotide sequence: TGTGCCAGCAGCTTAGCGGGGCGGGAGTCCCTCTACGAGCAGTACTTC.

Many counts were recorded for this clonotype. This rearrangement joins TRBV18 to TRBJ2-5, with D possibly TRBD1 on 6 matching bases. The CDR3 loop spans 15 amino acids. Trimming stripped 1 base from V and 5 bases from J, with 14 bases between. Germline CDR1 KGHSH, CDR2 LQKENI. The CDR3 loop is CASSPRWARGETQYF. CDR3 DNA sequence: TGTGCCAGCTCACCACGGTGGGCCAGGGGTGAGACCCAGTACTTC.

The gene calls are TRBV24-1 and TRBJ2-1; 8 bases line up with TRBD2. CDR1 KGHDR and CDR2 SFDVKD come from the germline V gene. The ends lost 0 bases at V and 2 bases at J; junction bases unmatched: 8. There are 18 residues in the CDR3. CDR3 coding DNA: TGTGCCACCAGTGATTTGCAAATTAGCGGGATTACCTACAATGAGCAGTTCTTC. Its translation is CATSDLQISGITYNEQFF.

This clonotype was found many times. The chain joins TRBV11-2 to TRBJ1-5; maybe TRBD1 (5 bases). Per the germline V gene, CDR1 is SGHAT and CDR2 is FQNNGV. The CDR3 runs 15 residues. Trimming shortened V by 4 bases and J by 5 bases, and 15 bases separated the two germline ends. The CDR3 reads CASSWGPGNYQPQHF. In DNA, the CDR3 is TGTGCCAGCAGCTGGGGACCGGGGAACTATCAGCCCCAGCATTTT.

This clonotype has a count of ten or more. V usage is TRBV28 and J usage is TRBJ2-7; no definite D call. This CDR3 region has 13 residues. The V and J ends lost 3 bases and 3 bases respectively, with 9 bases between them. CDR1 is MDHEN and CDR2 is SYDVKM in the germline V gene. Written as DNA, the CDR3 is TGTGCCAGCAGTTTTTCTGATGGCTACGAGCAGTACTTC. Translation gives CASSFSDGYEQYF.

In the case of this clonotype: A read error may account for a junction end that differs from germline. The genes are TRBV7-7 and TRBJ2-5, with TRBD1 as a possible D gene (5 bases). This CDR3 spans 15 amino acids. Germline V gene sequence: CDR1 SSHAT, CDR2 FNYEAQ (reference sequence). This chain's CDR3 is CASSLGDWTKETQYF. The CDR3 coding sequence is TGTGCTAGCAGCTTAGGAGATTGGACAAAAGAGACCCAGTACTTC.

The CDR3 nucleotides are TGTGCCACCAGCTCTGGCAGGATGAATCAGCCCCAGCATTTT. This encodes CATSSGRMNQPQHF. The chain couples TRBV15 to TRBJ1-5; D gene unclear. Per the germline V gene, CDR1 is LNHNV and CDR2 is YYDKDF (reference sequence). The CDR3 has 14 residues. Between the trimmed V and J ends, which lost 5 bases and 4 bases, there was a span of 12 bases. The full variable domain, completed using reference TRBV15 and TRBJ1-5, is DAMVIQNPRYQVTQFGKPVTLSCSQTLNHNVMYWYQQKSSQAPKLLFHYYDKDFNNEADTPDNFQSRRPNTSFCFLDIRSPGLGDTAMYLCATSSGRMNQPQHFGDGTRLSIL.

In nucleotides, the CDR3 is TGTGCCAGCAGTTTATTAGTGGTTGGAGGGGGCAATGAGCAGTTCTTC. Amino acids: CASSLLVVGGGNEQFF. This sequence joins TRBV28 and TRBJ2-1; D is tentatively TRBD1 or TRBD2 (6 bases each). The length of the CDR3 is 16 residues. Germline CDR1 and CDR2: MDHEN and SYDVKM. V lost 1 base and J 6 bases, leaving 16 bases between the germline ends.

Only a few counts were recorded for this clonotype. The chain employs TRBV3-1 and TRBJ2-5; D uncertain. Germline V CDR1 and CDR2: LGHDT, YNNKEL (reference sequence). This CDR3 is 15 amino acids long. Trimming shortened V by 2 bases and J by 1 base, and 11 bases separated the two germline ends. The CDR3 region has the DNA TGTGCCAGCAGCCAATCCCCCGGATCCCAAGAGACCCAGTACTTC. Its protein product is CASSQSPGSQETQYF.